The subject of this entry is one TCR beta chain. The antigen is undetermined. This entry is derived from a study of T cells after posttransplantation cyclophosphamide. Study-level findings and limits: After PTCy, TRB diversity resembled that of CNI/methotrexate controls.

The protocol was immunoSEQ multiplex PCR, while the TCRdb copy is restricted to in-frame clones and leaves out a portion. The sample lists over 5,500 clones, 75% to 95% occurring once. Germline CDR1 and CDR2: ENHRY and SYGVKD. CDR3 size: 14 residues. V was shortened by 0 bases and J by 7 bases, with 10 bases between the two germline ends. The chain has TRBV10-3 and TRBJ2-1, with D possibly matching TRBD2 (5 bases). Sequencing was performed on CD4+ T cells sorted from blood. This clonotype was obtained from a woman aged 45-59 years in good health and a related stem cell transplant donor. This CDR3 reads CAISESRVNNEQFF. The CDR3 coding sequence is TGTGCCATCAGTGAGTCGAGGGTTAATAATGAGCAGTTCTTC.